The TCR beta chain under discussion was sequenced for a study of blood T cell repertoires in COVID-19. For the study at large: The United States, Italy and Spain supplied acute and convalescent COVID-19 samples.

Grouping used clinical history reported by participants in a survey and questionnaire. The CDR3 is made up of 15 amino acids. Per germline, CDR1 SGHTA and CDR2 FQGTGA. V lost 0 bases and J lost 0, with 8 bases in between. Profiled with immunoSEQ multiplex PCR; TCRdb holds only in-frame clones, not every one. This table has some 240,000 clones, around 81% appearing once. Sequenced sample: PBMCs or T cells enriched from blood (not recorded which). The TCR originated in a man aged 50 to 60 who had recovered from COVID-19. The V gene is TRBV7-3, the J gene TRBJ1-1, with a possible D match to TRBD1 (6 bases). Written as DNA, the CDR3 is TGTGCCAGCAGCTTAACAGGGGGAATGAACACTGAAGCTTTCTTT. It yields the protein CASSLTGGMNTEAFF.